This passage covers 16 T cell receptor beta chains from one sample sequenced in a study of shared clonotypes between healthy human individuals. TCRdb's copy holds only in-frame clones and misses some; the assay was immunoSEQ multiplex PCR. The sample contains 2,100,000 or so clones, around 95% of which appear only once. Sample: naive CD4+ T cells sorted from blood. Sample subset: CD45RA+ positively selected. All receptors come from a man aged 18 to 35 in good health.

This chain links TRBV10-3 with TRBJ2-2, with TRBD2 identical over 12 bases. Trimming removed 2 bases from V and 0 bases from J; junction bases left unmatched: 4. The CDR3 consists of 18 residues. Germline values: CDR1 ENHRY, CDR2 SYGVKD. The DNA for the CDR3 is TGTGCCATCAGTGAGGCTCTAGCGGGAGGGCCGAACACCGGGGAGCTGTTTTTT. Its translation: CAISEALAGGPNTGELFF.

A note on this clone: This sample includes further DNA sequences coding for the same CDR3. The chain carries TRBV6-1 and TRBJ2-2; the D call may be TRBD1 or TRBD2 (5 bases each). The germline V gene has CDR1 MNHNS and CDR2 SASEGT. The CDR3 spans 14 residues. With 6 bases removed from V and 1 base from J, the gap between germline ends came to 9 bases. This chain's CDR3 is CASSGTGNTGELFF. CDR3 bases: TGTGCCAGCAGCGGGACGGGGAACACCGGGGAGCTGTTTTTT.

As for this clone: In the same sample, other DNA sequences code for this CDR3. The chain joins TRBV7-2 to TRBJ2-2; 7 bases fit TRBD2. Germline-derived CDR1 and CDR2 are SGHTA and FQGNSA. Trimming cost V 5 bases and J 1 base; bases outside gene matches: 4. This CDR3 is built from 15 residues. This CDR3 is CASSPSSGNTGELFF. The DNA for the CDR3 is TGTGCCAGCAGCCCTTCTAGCGGGAACACCGGGGAGCTGTTTTTT.

As regards this clone: Within the sample, other DNA sequences also encode this same CDR3. This chain connects TRBV6-1 to TRBJ2-7, with 7 bases matching TRBD1. Germline V gives CDR1 MNHNS, CDR2 SASEGT. After removal of 3 bases from V and 2 bases from J, the junction contained 4 bases not matched to a gene. CDR3 length: 14 amino acids. The CDR3 here is CASSEERGPYEQYF. CDR3 nucleotides: TGTGCCAGCAGTGAGGAAAGGGGGCCCTACGAGCAGTACTTC.

The V gene is TRBV10-3, the J gene TRBJ2-1, with TRBD2 as a possible D gene (5 bases). V dropped 5 bases and J dropped 5 bases, with 10 bases sitting between them. There are 13 residues in the CDR3. The germline gives CDR1 ENHRY, CDR2 SYGVKD. As DNA, the CDR3 is TGTGCCATCAGTTCCGCCGGGAACAATGAGCAGTTCTTC. Its translation: CAISSAGNNEQFF.

CDR3 sequence: CSVEGSGWHGYTF. In DNA form, the CDR3 reads TGCAGCGTTGAGGGTTCAGGGTGGCATGGCTACACCTTC. V gene TRBV29-1 combines with J gene TRBJ1-2; a possible D gene is TRBD1 (5 bases). Germline CDR1 reads SQVTM; CDR2 reads ANQGSEA. With 3 bases removed from V and 6 bases from J, the gap between germline ends came to 14 bases. This CDR3 region has 13 residues.

The V gene is TRBV27, the J gene TRBJ1-2; 9 bases match TRBD1. Germline CDR1 is MNHEY and CDR2 is SMNVEV (reference sequence). This CDR3 has 14 amino acids. The ends lost 6 bases at V and 4 bases at J; junction bases unmatched: 6. The CDR3 sequence is CASRGQGGTYGYTF. The CDR3 nucleotides are TGTGCCAGCAGGGGACAGGGAGGGACCTATGGCTACACCTTC.

This chain connects TRBV5-4 to TRBJ2-1; possibly TRBD1 for D (6 bases). CDR1 and CDR2 from the germline V gene are SGHNT and YYREEE (reference sequence). CDR3 length: 13 residues. The V end lost 7 bases, the J end lost 6 bases, and 14 bases lay between the germline ends. The CDR3 region is CASFPRGTNEQFF. The CDR3 DNA reads as TGTGCCAGCTTCCCGAGGGGGACCAATGAGCAGTTCTTC.

The chain carries TRBV7-6 and TRBJ2-1; maybe TRBD2 (5 bases). V lost 4 bases to trimming and J lost 0 bases, with 16 bases between them. CDR1 and CDR2 (germline): SGHVS, FNYEAQ. The CDR3 has 17 amino acids. CDR3 coding DNA: TGTGCCAGCAGCTCCACGTTCCGGGGAAACTCCTACAATGAGCAGTTCTTC. Protein: CASSSTFRGNSYNEQFF. Based on the CDR3 plus reference TRBV7-6 and TRBJ2-1, the full variable domain is GAGVSQSPRYKVTKRGQDVALRCDPISGHVSLYWYRQALGQGPEFLTYFNYEAQQDKSGLPNDRFSAERPEGSISTLTIQRTEQRDSAMYRCASSSTFRGNSYNEQFFGPGTRLTVL.

J is TRBJ2-5 and V is TRBV4-3; no firm D call. Germline V gene lookup returns CDR1 LGHNA and CDR2 YSLEER. Trimming removed 0 bases at V and 1 base at J, with 9 bases between. The CDR3 consists of 15 residues. CDR3 nucleotide sequence: TGCGCCAGCAGCCAAGAAGGGCAGATCCAAGAGACCCAGTACTTC. Translating it yields CASSQEGQIQETQYF.

V and J are TRBV7-3 and TRBJ1-4; D is ambiguous. Germline V gene sequence: CDR1 SGHTA, CDR2 FQGTGA. This CDR3 region has 14 residues. V gave up 7 bases and J gave up 5 bases, with 14 bases separating them. The CDR3 reads CASMGGGLNEKLFF. The DNA for the CDR3 is TGTGCCAGCATGGGCGGAGGGTTAAATGAAAAACTGTTTTTT.

The chain joins TRBV10-3 to TRBJ2-1; D not certain. V lost 7 bases and J lost 6, with 13 bases in between. This CDR3 has 13 amino acids. The germline V gene has CDR1 ENHRY and CDR2 SYGVKD. The chain's CDR3 is CAITPNSANEQFF. CDR3 nucleotide sequence: TGTGCCATCACCCCGAACTCGGCCAATGAGCAGTTCTTC.

The V call is TRBV13, the J call TRBJ2-1; 13 positions agree with TRBD2. Germline CDR1 reads PRHDT; CDR2 reads FYEKMQ (reference sequence). The trim removed 5 bases at V and 9 bases at J, leaving 16 bases unmatched. The CDR3 covers 18 residues. The CDR3 bases are TGTGCCAGCAGCCCATGGACTAGCGGGAGAGGTCGTGTGGGTGAGCAGTTCTTC. Amino acids: CASSPWTSGRGRVGEQFF.

This clone has just one count. The V gene is TRBV6-5, the J gene TRBJ1-3, with D perhaps matching TRBD1 (6 bases). The germline V and J ends were trimmed by 10 bases and 0 bases, with 16 bases remaining between them. The CDR3 runs to 15 residues. Per germline, CDR1 MNHEY and CDR2 SVGAGI. Here the CDR3 reads CATRPGTSSGNTIYF. CDR3 DNA sequence: TGTGCCACGCGGCCCGGGACAAGCTCTGGAAACACCATATATTTT.

The CDR3 coding sequence is TGCGCCAGCAGCCAAGATCGGAACTCTGGGGCCAACGTCCTGACTTTC. Translated, it gives CASSQDRNSGANVLTF. The chain is built from TRBV4-1 and TRBJ2-6, with D unresolved. This CDR3 spans 16 amino acids. Germline CDR1 is MGHRA and CDR2 is YSYEKL. V dropped 0 bases and J dropped 0 bases, with 6 bases sitting between them.

The chain couples TRBV10-2 to TRBJ1-3; D is perhaps TRBD1 (5 bases). Germline CDR1 WSHSY, CDR2 SAAADI. V gave up 8 bases and J gave up 1 base, with 12 bases separating them. This CDR3 spans 14 amino acids. Here the CDR3 DNA reads TGCGCCAGCGGAACAGGAACTTCTGGAAACACCATATATTTT. Translating it yields CASGTGTSGNTIYF.